These T cell receptor beta chains were read from a single sample in a study of T cell responses to AZD1222 COVID-19 vaccine. Libraries were prepared by immunoSEQ multiplex PCR; TCRdb keeps only in-frame clonotypes and omits some of them. The sample holds approximately 110,000 clones; over 75% are singletons and the top ten take around 7.7%. The sequencing here drew on peripheral blood, taken on day 0 of AZD1222 vaccination. These receptors were collected from an adult in good health. Both conserved end residues are part of each CDR3. A D gene is named only where the DNA matches it firmly. The size of a clone is reported for some rows only, either as once, few or many, or as a class for expanded clones.

clone size: few
D gene: -
V gene: TRBV19
J gene: TRBJ2-3
CDR3 protein: CASSPPRTADRDTQYF
CDR3 DNA: TGTGCCAGTAGCCCACCTAGGACAGCCGATAGGGATACGCAGTATTTT

clone size: -
D gene: TRBD2
V gene: TRBV3-1/TRBV3-2
J gene: TRBJ2-7
CDR3 protein: CASSHRTSGGATEQYF
CDR3 DNA: TGTGCCAGCAGTCACAGGACTAGCGGGGGGGCCACCGAGCAGTACTTC

clone size: -
D gene: -
V gene: TRBV19
J gene: TRBJ1-6
CDR3 protein: CASRQVNSPLHF
CDR3 DNA: TGTGCCAGTCGACAGGTTAATTCACCCCTCCACTTT

clone size: -
D gene: TRBD2
V gene: TRBV5-8
J gene: TRBJ2-1
CDR3 protein: CASRLPGLAGVYNEQFF
CDR3 DNA: TGTGCCAGCAGGTTACCGGGACTAGCGGGGGTTTACAATGAGCAGTTCTTC

clone size: -
D gene: -
V gene: TRBV13
J gene: TRBJ2-1
CDR3 protein: CASSLEGGGSSYNEQFF
CDR3 DNA: TGTGCCAGCAGCCTAGAGGGGGGCGGGAGCTCCTACAATGAGCAGTTCTTC

clone size: -
D gene: TRBD1
V gene: TRBV5-8
J gene: TRBJ2-4
CDR3 protein: CASSFGTGPKNIQYF
CDR3 DNA: TGTGCCAGCAGCTTTGGGACAGGGCCTAAAAACATTCAGTACTTC

clone size: once
D gene: TRBD2
V gene: TRBV5-6
J gene: TRBJ2-1
CDR3 protein: CASNEYGLAAWGTFF
CDR3 DNA: TGTGCCAGCAACGAATATGGCCTAGCGGCCTGGGGGACGTTCTTC

clone size: -
D gene: TRBD1
V gene: TRBV6-6
J gene: TRBJ1-4
CDR3 protein: CASRRGQPPTNEKLFF
CDR3 DNA: TGTGCCAGCAGGAGGGGACAGCCACCAACTAATGAAAAACTGTTTTTT

clone size: -
D gene: -
V gene: TRBV10-2
J gene: TRBJ1-2
CDR3 protein: CATRDTQLYGYTF
CDR3 DNA: TGCGCCACACGGGACACCCAACTCTATGGCTACACCTTC

clone size: -
D gene: TRBD1
V gene: TRBV13
J gene: TRBJ1-6
CDR3 protein: CASSSGQGVSNSPLHF
CDR3 DNA: TGTGCCAGCAGCTCAGGACAGGGCGTGAGTAATTCACCCCTCCACTTT

clone size: -
D gene: -
V gene: TRBV24-1
J gene: TRBJ2-7
CDR3 protein: CATMEGREQYF
CDR3 DNA: TGTGCCACCATGGAGGGGAGAGAGCAGTACTTC

clone size: -
D gene: -
V gene: TRBV11-2
J gene: TRBJ1-2
CDR3 protein: CASSLGGGYYGYTF
CDR3 DNA: TGTGCCAGCAGCCTGGGGGGGGGATACTATGGCTACACCTTC

clone size: few
D gene: TRBD2
V gene: TRBV4-1
J gene: TRBJ2-7
CDR3 protein: CASSQLIAGSYEQYF
CDR3 DNA: TGCGCCAGCAGCCAATTGATAGCGGGGTCCTACGAGCAGTACTTC

clone size: -
D gene: -
V gene: TRBV9
J gene: TRBJ1-2
CDR3 protein: CASSPRTGYTF
CDR3 DNA: TGTGCCAGCAGCCCCCGGACCGGCTACACCTTC

clone size: -
D gene: -
V gene: TRBV11-2
J gene: TRBJ2-5
CDR3 protein: CASSWGPQETQYF
CDR3 DNA: TGTGCCAGCAGCTGGGGGCCACAAGAGACCCAGTACTTC

clone size: -
D gene: TRBD1
V gene: TRBV12-5
J gene: TRBJ2-1
CDR3 protein: CASGIADRGQFF
CDR3 DNA: TGTGCTAGTGGTATTGCGGACAGGGGGCAGTTCTTC

clone size: many
D gene: -
V gene: TRBV4-1
J gene: TRBJ2-1
CDR3 protein: CASSQDPISYNEQFF
CDR3 DNA: TGCGCCAGCAGCCAAGATCCCATCTCCTACAATGAGCAGTTCTTC

clone size: -
D gene: -
V gene: TRBV4-2
J gene: TRBJ2-3
CDR3 protein: CASSHFLRGSTDTQYF
CDR3 DNA: TGTGCCAGCAGCCACTTCCTCAGAGGGAGCACAGATACGCAGTATTTT

clone size: -
D gene: -
V gene: TRBV6-1
J gene: TRBJ1-2
CDR3 protein: CASSEEDMYYGYTF
CDR3 DNA: TGTGCCAGCAGTGAAGAGGACATGTACTATGGCTACACCTTC

clone size: -
D gene: -
V gene: TRBV4-2
J gene: TRBJ2-7
CDR3 protein: CASSREREQYF
CDR3 DNA: TGTGCCAGCAGCCGCGAGCGCGAGCAGTACTTC

clone size: few
D gene: -
V gene: TRBV6-5
J gene: TRBJ1-2
CDR3 protein: CASSPTGGHGYTF
CDR3 DNA: TGTGCCAGCAGCCCCACCGGGGGGCATGGCTACACCTTC

clone size: -
D gene: TRBD1
V gene: TRBV6-5
J gene: TRBJ1-5
CDR3 protein: CASSRLQGVNQPQHF
CDR3 DNA: TGTGCCAGCAGTCGTCTTCAGGGGGTGAATCAGCCCCAGCATTTT

clone size: -
D gene: -
V gene: TRBV28
J gene: TRBJ2-2
CDR3 protein: CASCRQGFAGELFF
CDR3 DNA: TGTGCCAGCTGTAGGCAGGGGTTCGCCGGGGAGCTGTTTTTT

clone size: -
D gene: TRBD2
V gene: TRBV27
J gene: TRBJ2-1
CDR3 protein: CASSLSISGSRDEQFF
CDR3 DNA: TGTGCCAGCAGTTTGAGTATTAGCGGGAGTCGTGATGAGCAGTTCTTC

clone size: -
D gene: -
V gene: TRBV11-3
J gene: TRBJ1-1
CDR3 protein: CASSREGGSTEAFF
CDR3 DNA: TGTGCCAGCAGCCGAGAGGGGGGTAGCACTGAAGCTTTCTTT

clone size: -
D gene: TRBD2
V gene: TRBV18
J gene: TRBJ2-5
CDR3 protein: CASSPRLAYQETQYF
CDR3 DNA: TGTGCCAGCTCACCTCGACTAGCGTATCAAGAGACCCAGTACTTC

clone size: once
D gene: -
V gene: TRBV6-5
J gene: TRBJ1-5
CDR3 protein: CASRATNQPQHF
CDR3 DNA: TGTGCCAGCAGGGCCACGAATCAGCCCCAGCATTTT

clone size: -
D gene: -
V gene: TRBV6-5
J gene: TRBJ2-1
CDR3 protein: CATSPGGARINEQFF
CDR3 DNA: TGTGCCACCTCCCCCGGAGGGGCACGGATTAATGAGCAGTTCTTC